These T cell receptor beta chains were read from a single sample in a study of OX40 agonist ivuxolimab in advanced cancers. This table comes from immunoSEQ multiplex PCR, and its TCRdb copy is limited to in-frame clones, with some not included. This table has some 65,000 clones, roughly 87% appearing once. The material sequenced was CD4+ or CD8+ T cells sorted from blood, taken in a trial of the OX40 agonist ivuxolimab. The source is an adult with an advanced solid tumor such as melanoma, head and neck, liver or kidney cancer. CDR3s include the opening cysteine and the closing phenylalanine or tryptophan. The D gene is left open where the match is weak. Size values are once, few and many counts, or a class for expanded clones, and some rows have none.

TRBJ2-1 | . | . | TRBV7-2 | CASRPGANPSNEQFF | TGTGCCAGCAGACCCGGGGCTAACCCCAGCAATGAGCAGTTCTTC
TRBJ2-5 | . | TRBD2 | TRBV5-4 | CASSRRGGGEETQYF | TGTGCCAGCAGCCGCCGGGGCGGGGGGGAGGAGACCCAGTACTTC
TRBJ2-7 | . | TRBD2 | TRBV4-1 | CASSQQRGSYEQYF | TGCGCCAGCAGCCAACAGCGGGGATCCTACGAGCAGTACTTC
TRBJ2-7 | . | TRBD1 | TRBV7-8 | CASSLTGQGAKVYEQYF | TGTGCCAGCAGCTTAACGGGACAGGGGGCGAAAGTATACGAGCAGTACTTC
TRBJ2-7 | once | . | TRBV11-2 | CASSLERGGYEQYF | TGTGCCAGCAGCTTAGAACGGGGAGGCTACGAGCAGTACTTC
TRBJ2-3 | . | . | TRBV19 | CASSIDLGSTDTQYF | TGTGCCAGTAGTATAGATCTGGGCAGCACAGATACGCAGTATTTT
TRBJ2-7 | . | TRBD1 | TRBV28 | CASIGAGQGGPNNTYEQYF | TGTGCCAGCATCGGGGCGGGACAGGGGGGACCTAACAACACCTACGAGCAGTACTTC
TRBJ1-5 | once | . | TRBV6-6 | CASSPNNQPQHF | TGTGCCAGCAGTCCGAACAATCAGCCCCAGCATTTT
TRBJ2-2 | . | TRBD1 | TRBV11-1 | CASSVRQGRTGELFF | TGTGCCAGCAGCGTCCGACAGGGTAGGACCGGGGAGCTGTTTTTT
TRBJ1-5 | . | TRBD1 | TRBV7-9 | CASSEDRGRQPQHF | TGTGCCAGCAGCGAGGACAGGGGGCGGCAGCCCCAGCATTTT
TRBJ2-1 | . | TRBD2 | TRBV10-3 | CAIRPSGGGNEQFF | TGTGCCATCCGTCCTAGCGGGGGGGGGAATGAGCAGTTCTTC